The clone carrying this T cell receptor beta chain appeared a single time. TCRdb keeps only in-frame clones here, not all; method: immunoSEQ multiplex PCR. This table holds 7,000 to 9,500 clones, about 59% found once. Treatment defined: 15 Gy SBRT to primary tumor, nephrectomy 4 weeks later. Nephrectomy followed 15 Gy stereotactic body radiation by 4 weeks. These data belong to a study of radiation and T cells in renal cell carcinoma. This CDR3 is built from 15 residues. In germline, CDR1 is SGHNT, CDR2 YENEEA. V lost 5 bases to trimming and J lost 3 bases; unmatched junction nucleotides: 9. This specimen was tumor tissue, taken from a patient whose treatment included radiotherapy and nephrectomy. The receptor's source is a man aged 55 to 70 with renal cell carcinoma. J is TRBJ2-7 and V is TRBV11-3, with 8 bases identical to TRBD1. The CDR3, as DNA: TGTGCCAGCAGCATTGGACAGGGAAGGGACTACGAGCAGTACTTC. Its protein is CASSIGQGRDYEQYF.